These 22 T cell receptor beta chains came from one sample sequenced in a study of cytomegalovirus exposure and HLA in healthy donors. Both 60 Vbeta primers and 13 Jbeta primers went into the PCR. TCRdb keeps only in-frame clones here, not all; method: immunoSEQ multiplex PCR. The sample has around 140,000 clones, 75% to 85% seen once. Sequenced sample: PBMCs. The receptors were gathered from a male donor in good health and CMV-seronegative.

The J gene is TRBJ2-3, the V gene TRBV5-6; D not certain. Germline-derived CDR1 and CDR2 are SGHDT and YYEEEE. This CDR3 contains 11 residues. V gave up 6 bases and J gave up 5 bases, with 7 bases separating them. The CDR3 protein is CASTRQDTQYF. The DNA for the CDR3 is TGTGCCAGCACTCGACAAGATACGCAGTATTTT.

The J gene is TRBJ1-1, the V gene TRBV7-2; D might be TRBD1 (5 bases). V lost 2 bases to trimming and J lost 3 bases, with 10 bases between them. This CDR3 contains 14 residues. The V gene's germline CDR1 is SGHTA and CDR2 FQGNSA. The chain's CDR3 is CASSLMGEDTEAFF. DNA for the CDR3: TGTGCCAGCAGCTTAATGGGGGAGGACACTGAAGCTTTCTTT.

Here the CDR3 DNA reads TGCGCCAGCAGCTTGGCTTCTCCCTACGAGCAGTACTTC. It encodes CASSLASPYEQYF. The rearrangement uses TRBV5-1 and TRBJ2-7; no definite D call. Germline loops: CDR1 SGHRS, CDR2 YFSETQ. V lost 0 bases, J lost 2 bases, and 6 bases lay in between. The CDR3 is made up of 13 amino acids.

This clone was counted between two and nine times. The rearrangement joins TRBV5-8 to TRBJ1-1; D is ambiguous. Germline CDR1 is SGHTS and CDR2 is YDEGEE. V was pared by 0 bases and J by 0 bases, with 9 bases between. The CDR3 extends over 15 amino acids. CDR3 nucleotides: TGTGCCAGCAGCTTGGTGTACGGAGTGAACACTGAAGCTTTCTTT. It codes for CASSLVYGVNTEAFF.

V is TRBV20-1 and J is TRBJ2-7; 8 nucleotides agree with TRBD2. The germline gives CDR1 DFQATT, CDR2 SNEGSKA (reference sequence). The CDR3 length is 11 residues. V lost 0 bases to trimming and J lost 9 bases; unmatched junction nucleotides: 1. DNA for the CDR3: TGCAGTGCTAGAGACGGGGGGGGGCAGTACTTC. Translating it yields CSARDGGGQYF.

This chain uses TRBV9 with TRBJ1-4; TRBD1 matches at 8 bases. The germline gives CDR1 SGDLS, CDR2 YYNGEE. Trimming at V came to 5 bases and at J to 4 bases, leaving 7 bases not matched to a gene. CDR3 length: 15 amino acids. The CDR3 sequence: CASSDGQGGNEKLFF. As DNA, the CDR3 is TGTGCCAGCAGTGACGGACAGGGAGGTAATGAAAAACTGTTTTTT.

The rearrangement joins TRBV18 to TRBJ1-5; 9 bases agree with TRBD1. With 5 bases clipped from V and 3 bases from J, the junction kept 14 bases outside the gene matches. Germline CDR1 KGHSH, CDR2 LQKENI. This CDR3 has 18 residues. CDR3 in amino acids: CASSDTRDRESNNQPQHF. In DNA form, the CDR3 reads TGTGCCAGCTCAGATACCCGGGACAGGGAATCCAACAATCAGCCCCAGCATTTT.

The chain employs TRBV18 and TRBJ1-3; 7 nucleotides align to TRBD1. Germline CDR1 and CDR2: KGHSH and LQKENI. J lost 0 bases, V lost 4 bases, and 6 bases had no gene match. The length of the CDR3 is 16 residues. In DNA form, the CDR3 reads TGTGCCAGCTCACTCGCACAGGGGAGCTCTGGAAACACCATATATTTT. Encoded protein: CASSLAQGSSGNTIYF.

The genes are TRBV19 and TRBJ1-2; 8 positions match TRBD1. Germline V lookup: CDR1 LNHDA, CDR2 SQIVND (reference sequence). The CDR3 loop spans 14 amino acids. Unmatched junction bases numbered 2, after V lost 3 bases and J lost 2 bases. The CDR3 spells CASSMAGGNYGYTF. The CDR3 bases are TGTGCCAGTAGTATGGCAGGGGGCAACTATGGCTACACCTTC.

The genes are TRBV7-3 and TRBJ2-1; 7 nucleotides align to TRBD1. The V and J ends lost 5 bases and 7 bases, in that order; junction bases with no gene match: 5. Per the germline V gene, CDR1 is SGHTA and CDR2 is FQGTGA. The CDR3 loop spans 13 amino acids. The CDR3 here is CASSPDRANEQFF. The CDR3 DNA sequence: TGTGCCAGCAGCCCAGACAGGGCTAATGAGCAGTTCTTC.

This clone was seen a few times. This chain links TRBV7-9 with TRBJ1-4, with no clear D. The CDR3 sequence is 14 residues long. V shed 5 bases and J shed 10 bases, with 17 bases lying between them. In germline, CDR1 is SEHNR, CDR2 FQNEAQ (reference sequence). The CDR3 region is CASSAERDSGKLFF. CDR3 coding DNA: TGTGCCAGCAGCGCCGAGAGGGATAGCGGAAAACTGTTTTTT.

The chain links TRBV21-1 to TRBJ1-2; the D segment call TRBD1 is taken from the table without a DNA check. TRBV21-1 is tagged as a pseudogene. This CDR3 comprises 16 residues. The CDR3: CASSKGRADRAYGYTF. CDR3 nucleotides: TGTGCCAGCAGCAAAGGAAGGGCAGACAGGGCATATGGCTACACCTTC.

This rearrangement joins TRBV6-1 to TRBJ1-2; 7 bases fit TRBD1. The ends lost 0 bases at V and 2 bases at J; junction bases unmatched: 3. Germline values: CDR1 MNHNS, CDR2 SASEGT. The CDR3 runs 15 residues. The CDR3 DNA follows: TGTGCCAGCAGTGAAGCGCTGGACAGGAACTATGGCTACACCTTC. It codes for CASSEALDRNYGYTF.

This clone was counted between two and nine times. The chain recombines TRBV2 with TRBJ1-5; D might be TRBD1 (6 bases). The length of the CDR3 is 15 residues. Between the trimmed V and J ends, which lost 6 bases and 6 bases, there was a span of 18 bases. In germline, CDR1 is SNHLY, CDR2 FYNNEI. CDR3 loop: CASRSDTLGGQPQHF. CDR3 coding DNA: TGTGCCAGCAGGTCGGACACGTTAGGGGGTCAGCCCCAGCATTTT.

CDR3 region: CASSWGQRRFF. The CDR3 DNA sequence: TGTGCCAGCAGCTGGGGACAGCGCCGGTTCTTC. The chain carries TRBV7-8 and TRBJ2-1, with 7 bases lining up with TRBD1. The germline gives CDR1 SGHVS, CDR2 FQNEAQ. CDR3 length: 11 residues. With V trimmed by 4 bases and J by 15 bases, 6 bases remained unmatched.

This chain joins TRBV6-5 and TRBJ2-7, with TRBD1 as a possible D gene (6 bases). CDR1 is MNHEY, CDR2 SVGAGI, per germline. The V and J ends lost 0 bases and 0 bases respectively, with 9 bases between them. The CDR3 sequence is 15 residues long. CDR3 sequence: CASSYSGGSSYEQYF. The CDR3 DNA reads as TGTGCCAGCAGTTACTCAGGGGGTTCCTCCTACGAGCAGTACTTC.

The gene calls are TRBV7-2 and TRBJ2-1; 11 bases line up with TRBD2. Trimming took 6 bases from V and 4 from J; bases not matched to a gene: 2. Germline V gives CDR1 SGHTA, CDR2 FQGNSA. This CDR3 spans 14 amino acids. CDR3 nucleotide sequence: TGTGCCAGCAGACTAGCGGGGGTATACAATGAGCAGTTCTTC. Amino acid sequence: CASRLAGVYNEQFF.

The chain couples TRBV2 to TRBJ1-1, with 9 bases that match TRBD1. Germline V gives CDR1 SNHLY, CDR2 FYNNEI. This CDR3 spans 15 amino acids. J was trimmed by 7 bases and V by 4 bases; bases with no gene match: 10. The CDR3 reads CASSVRAQGAGEAFF. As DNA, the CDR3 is TGTGCCAGCAGTGTCAGAGCACAGGGGGCTGGTGAAGCTTTCTTT.

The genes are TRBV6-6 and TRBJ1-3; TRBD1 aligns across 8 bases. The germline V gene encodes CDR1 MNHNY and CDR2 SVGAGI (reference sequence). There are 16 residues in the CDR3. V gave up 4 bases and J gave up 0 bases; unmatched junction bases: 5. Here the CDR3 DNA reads TGTGCCAGCAGTTCGCCGGACAGGGCCTCTGGAAACACCATATATTTT. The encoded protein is CASSSPDRASGNTIYF.

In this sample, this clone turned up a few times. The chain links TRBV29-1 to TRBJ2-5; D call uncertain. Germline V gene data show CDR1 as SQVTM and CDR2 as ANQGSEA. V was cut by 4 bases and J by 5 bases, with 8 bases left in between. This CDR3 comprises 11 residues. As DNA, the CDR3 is TGCAGCGTTGGCGAGAGGGAGACCCAGTACTTC. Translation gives CSVGERETQYF. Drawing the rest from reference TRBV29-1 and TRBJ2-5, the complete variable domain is SAVISQKPSRDICQRGTSLTIQCQVDSQVTMMFWYRQQPGQSLTLIATANQGSEATYESGFVIDKFPISRPNLTFSTLTVSNMSPEDSSIYLCSVGERETQYFGPGTRLLVL.

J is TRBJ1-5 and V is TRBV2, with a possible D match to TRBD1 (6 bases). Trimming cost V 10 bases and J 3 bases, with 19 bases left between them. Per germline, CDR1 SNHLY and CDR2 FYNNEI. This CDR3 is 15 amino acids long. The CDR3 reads CAIDCPRDTNQPQHF. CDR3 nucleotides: TGTGCCATCGATTGCCCCCGGGACACCAATCAGCCCCAGCATTTT.

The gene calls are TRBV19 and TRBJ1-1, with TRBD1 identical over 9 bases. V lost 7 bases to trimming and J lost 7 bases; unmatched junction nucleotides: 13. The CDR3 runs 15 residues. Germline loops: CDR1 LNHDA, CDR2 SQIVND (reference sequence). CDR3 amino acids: CASNPQITGGLEAFF. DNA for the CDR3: TGTGCCAGTAACCCCCAAATTACAGGGGGCCTTGAAGCTTTCTTT.